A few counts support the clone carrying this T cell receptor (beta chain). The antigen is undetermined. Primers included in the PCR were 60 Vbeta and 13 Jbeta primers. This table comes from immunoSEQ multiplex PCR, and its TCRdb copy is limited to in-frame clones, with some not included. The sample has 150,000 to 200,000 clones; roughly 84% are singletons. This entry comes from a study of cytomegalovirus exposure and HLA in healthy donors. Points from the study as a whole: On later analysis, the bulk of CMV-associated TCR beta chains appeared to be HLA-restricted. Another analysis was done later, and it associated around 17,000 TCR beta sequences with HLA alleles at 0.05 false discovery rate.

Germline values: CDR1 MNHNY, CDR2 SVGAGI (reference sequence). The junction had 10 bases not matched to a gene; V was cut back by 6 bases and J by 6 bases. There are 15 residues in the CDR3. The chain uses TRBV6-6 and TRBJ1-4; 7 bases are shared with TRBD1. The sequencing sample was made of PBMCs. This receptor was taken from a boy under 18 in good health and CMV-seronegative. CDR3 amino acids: CASSLGGGKHEKLFF. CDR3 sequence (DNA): TGTGCCAGCAGCCTAGGGGGCGGGAAACATGAAAAACTGTTTTTT.